The 7 T cell receptor beta chains in this list originate from one sample, sequenced in a study of blood T cell repertoires in COVID-19. This table comes from immunoSEQ multiplex PCR, and its TCRdb copy is limited to in-frame clones, with some not included. The table has roughly 220,000 clones, roughly 80% seen once; the top ten hold about 5.1%. The source material was peripheral blood. All receptors derive from a woman aged 60-70 years who had recovered from COVID-19.

J is TRBJ2-1 and V is TRBV12-5, with D perhaps matching TRBD2 (6 bases). The germline V gene encodes CDR1 LGHNT and CDR2 FRNRAP. The V gene lost 4 bases and the J gene lost 4 bases, with 14 bases spanning the gap. This CDR3 has 15 residues. CDR3 coding DNA: TGTGCTAGTGGTTCGTCCGGGACTGGGTACAATGAGCAGTTCTTC. The encoded protein is CASGSSGTGYNEQFF.

The chain recombines TRBV14 with TRBJ1-2, with D maybe TRBD1 (5 bases). Germline V CDR1 and CDR2: SGHDN, FVKESK. The CDR3 length is 14 residues. The V end was cut by 4 bases, the J end by 3 bases, with 12 bases between. Written as DNA, the CDR3 is TGTGCCAGCAGCCGCCAGGGAGGGGACTATGGCTACACCTTC. Amino acids: CASSRQGGDYGYTF.

The V gene is TRBV7-9, the J gene TRBJ1-1; tentatively, D is TRBD1 (5 bases). Germline V CDR1 and CDR2: SEHNR, FQNEAQ (reference sequence). The CDR3 sequence is 12 residues long. Trimming cost V 7 bases and J 2 bases, with 8 bases left between them. Written as DNA, the CDR3 is TGTGCCAGCAAAGGGGAAAACACTGAAGCTTTCTTT. Translating it yields CASKGENTEAFF.

This clone was recorded a few times. The chain uses TRBV27 and TRBJ1-2; D is ambiguous. The CDR3 extends over 14 amino acids. V lost 3 bases and J 2 bases, leaving 10 bases between the germline ends. CDR1 and CDR2 from the germline V gene are MNHEY and SMNVEV (reference sequence). In DNA, the CDR3 is TGTGCCAGCAGTTTTCAGAACATGAACTATGGCTACACCTTC. Residues: CASSFQNMNYGYTF.

V gene TRBV6-5 combines with J gene TRBJ2-5; D gene unclear. CDR1 is MNHEY, CDR2 SVGAGI, per germline. This CDR3 spans 14 amino acids. The V end lost 6 bases, the J end lost 2 bases, and 13 bases lay between the germline ends. CDR3 in DNA: TGTGCCAGCAGCAAAGACTGGATACAAGAGACCCAGTACTTC. This translates into CASSKDWIQETQYF.

The gene calls are TRBV7-2 and TRBJ2-3; 7 bases map to TRBD1. Germline V lookup: CDR1 SGHTA, CDR2 FQGNSA. V shed 1 base and J 2 bases; nucleotides not matched to a gene: 3. The CDR3 runs 15 residues. In DNA, the CDR3 is TGTGCCAGCAGCTTAGAGGGGGCCCTCACAGATACGCAGTATTTT. Translated, it gives CASSLEGALTDTQYF. The variable domain in full, completed from reference TRBV7-2 and TRBJ2-3, reads GAGVSQSPSNKVTEKGKDVELRCDPISGHTALYWYRQSLGQGLEFLIYFQGNSAPDKSGLPSDRFSAERTGGSVSTLTIQRTQQEDSAVYLCASSLEGALTDTQYFGPGTRLTVL.

The chain joins TRBV4-3 to TRBJ1-5; D may be TRBD1 (6 bases). The V gene lost 0 bases and the J gene lost 2 bases, with 11 bases spanning the gap. This CDR3 has 16 residues. Per the germline V gene, CDR1 is LGHNA and CDR2 is YSLEER. The CDR3 coding sequence is TGCGCCAGCAGCCAAGACGCACAGGGCGGCAATCAGCCCCAGCATTTT. Translation: CASSQDAQGGNQPQHF.